The sequence of this T cell receptor (beta chain) was determined in a study of identical twins. Regarding the study as a whole: Whereas memory repertoires showed no such difference, abundant cord blood beta clonotypes carried fewer insertions. Among out-of-frame alpha sequences shared by twins, low generation probability occurred in excess.

Of note for this clonotype: Its specificity is not known.

TCRdb itself ran the 5' RACE reads through MiXCR, one entry per CDR3 protein. The table lists around 490,000 distinct CDR3 sequences, 14% of them singletons, with about 1% in the top ten. These data were likewise used in another study, on yellow fever vaccine responses in identical twins.

This TCR derives from a woman aged 18-29 years in good health. The specimen was CD4+ T cells sorted from blood.

The DNA of the CDR3 is TGTGCCAGCACCGAGACCGGGACAGCTGACAATGAGCAGTTCTTC. The encoded protein is CASTETGTADNEQFF. The chain carries TRBV28 and TRBJ2-1, with 7 bases matching TRBD1. The CDR3 covers 15 residues. Germline lookup yields CDR1 MDHEN and CDR2 SYDVKM. V lost 7 bases to trimming and J lost 5 bases; unmatched junction nucleotides: 11.